The T cell receptor beta chain under discussion was sequenced for a study of sequential checkpoint blockade in melanoma. Across the study: Patients were randomized 1:1 to nivolumab-then-ipilimumab or ipilimumab-then-nivolumab first-line.

Trimming removed 4 bases from V and 5 bases from J; junction bases left unmatched: 4. This CDR3 region has 13 residues. The germline CDR1 and CDR2 sequences are SEHNR and FQNEAQ (reference sequence). Sequencing used immunoSEQ multiplex PCR; TCRdb keeps in-frame clones, though not all of them. Among around 13,000 clones, about 78% were seen once, and the ten largest hold 25% to 35%. Indicated treatment: randomized to nivolumab then ipilimumab (arm A) or the reverse (arm B). The rearrangement links TRBV7-9 to TRBJ1-1; TRBD1 matches at 7 bases. This TCR was recovered from a human donor with melanoma. Sequences were derived from CD8+ T cells sorted from blood (inferred from file names), sampled from a patient given nivolumab and ipilimumab in sequence. The CDR3 region is CASSSDRVTEAFF. CDR3 bases: TGTGCCAGCAGCTCCGACAGGGTTACTGAAGCTTTCTTT.